This T cell receptor beta chain was sequenced during a study of cytomegalovirus exposure and HLA in healthy donors. Whole-study context: Roughly 180 million T cells yielded over 90 million unique TCR beta sequences in earlier analysis.

V lost 5 bases and J lost 2; bases outside the gene matches: 11. This CDR3 contains 16 residues. CDR1 is SGHNT, CDR2 YYREEE, per germline (reference sequence). On this clone: What it recognizes is unknown.

It was with 60 Vbeta and 13 Jbeta primers that the PCR ran. Using immunoSEQ multiplex PCR, the repertoire was profiled, and TCRdb retains in-frame clones only, with some absent. Here the sample spans 150,000 to 200,000 clones, 80% to 90% being singletons. Study-wide results and caveats: The study designated roughly 160 TCR beta chains cytomegalovirus-associated. Compared with the roughly 700-donor mean, an Asian-associated ancestry cluster reportedly had fewer N-insertions, according to a later analysis.

The TCR sequence derives from a man aged 18 to 29 in good health and CMV-seronegative. The chain has TRBV5-4 and TRBJ2-3; 7 bases align to TRBD1. The sample comprised PBMCs. CDR3 DNA sequence: TGTGCCAGCAGACCCGACAGGGACCGATTCACAGATACGCAGTATTTT. Translated, it gives CASRPDRDRFTDTQYF. Based on the CDR3 plus reference TRBV5-4 and TRBJ2-3, the full variable domain is ETGVTQSPTHLIKTRGQQVTLRCSSQSGHNTVSWYQQALGQGPQFIFQYYREEENGRGNFPPRFSGLQFPNYSSELNVNALELDDSALYLCASRPDRDRFTDTQYFGPGTRLTVL.